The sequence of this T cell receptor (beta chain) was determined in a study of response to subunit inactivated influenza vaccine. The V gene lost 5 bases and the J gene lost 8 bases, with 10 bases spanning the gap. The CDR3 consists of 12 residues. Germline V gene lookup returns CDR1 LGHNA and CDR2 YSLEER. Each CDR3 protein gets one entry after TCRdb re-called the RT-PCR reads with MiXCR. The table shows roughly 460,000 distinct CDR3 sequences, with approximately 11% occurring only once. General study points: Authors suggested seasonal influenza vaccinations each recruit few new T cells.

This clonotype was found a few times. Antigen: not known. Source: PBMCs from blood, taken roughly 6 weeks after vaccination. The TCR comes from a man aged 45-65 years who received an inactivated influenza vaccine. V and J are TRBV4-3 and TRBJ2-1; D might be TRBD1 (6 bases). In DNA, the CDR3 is TGCGCCAGCAGCTCAGGGGTACATGAGCAGTTCTTC. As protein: CASSSGVHEQFF.